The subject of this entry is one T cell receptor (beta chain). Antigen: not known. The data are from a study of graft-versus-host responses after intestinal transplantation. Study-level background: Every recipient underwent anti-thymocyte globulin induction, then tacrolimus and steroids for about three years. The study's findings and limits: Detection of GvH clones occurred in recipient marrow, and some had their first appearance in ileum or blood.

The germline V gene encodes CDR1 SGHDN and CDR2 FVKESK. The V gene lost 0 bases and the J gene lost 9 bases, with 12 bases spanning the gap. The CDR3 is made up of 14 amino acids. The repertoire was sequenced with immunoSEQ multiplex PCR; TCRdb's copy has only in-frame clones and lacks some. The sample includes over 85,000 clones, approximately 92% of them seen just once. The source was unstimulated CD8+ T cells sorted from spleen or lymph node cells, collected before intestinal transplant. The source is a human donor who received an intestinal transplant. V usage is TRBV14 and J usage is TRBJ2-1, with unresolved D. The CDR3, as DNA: TGTGCCAGCAGCCAAGATTTGGTCGTCGGTGAGCAGTTCTTC. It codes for CASSQDLVVGEQFF.